These 15 T cell receptor beta chains originate from one sample sequenced in a study of blood T cell repertoires in COVID-19. Using immunoSEQ multiplex PCR, the repertoire was profiled, and TCRdb retains in-frame clones only, with some absent. In the table there are some 500,000 clones, approximately 87% of which are singletons. Material for sequencing was PBMCs or T cells enriched from blood (not recorded which). The receptors come from a middle-aged woman who had recovered from COVID-19.

The chain recombines TRBV11-3 with TRBJ1-2; 8 positions match TRBD1. CDR3 length: 13 amino acids. Germline trimming cut 3 bases from V and 6 bases from J; bases unmatched to any gene: 3. Per the germline V gene, CDR1 is SGHNT and CDR2 is YENEEA. CDR3 loop: CASSFSDRDGYTF. CDR3 DNA sequence: TGTGCCAGCAGCTTCTCGGACAGGGATGGCTACACCTTC.

V gene TRBV18 combines with J gene TRBJ2-7; D is uncertain. Trimming stripped 4 bases from V and 0 bases from J, with 4 bases between. The CDR3 runs to 12 residues. CDR1 and CDR2 from the germline V gene are KGHSH and LQKENI. The CDR3, as DNA: TGTGCCAGCTCACACAGCTCCTACGAGCAGTACTTC. It encodes CASSHSSYEQYF.

This clone showed up just once. The chain carries TRBV24-1 and TRBJ2-1; 10 bases are shared with TRBD2. The CDR3 is made up of 21 amino acids. Germline CDR1 reads KGHDR; CDR2 reads SFDVKD. J lost 6 bases, V lost 8 bases, and 27 bases had no gene match. CDR3: CATIIKRGALAGALPINEQFF. CDR3 DNA sequence: TGTGCCACCATTATCAAACGGGGGGCGCTAGCGGGAGCCCTGCCGATCAATGAGCAGTTCTTC.

DNA of the CDR3: TGTGCCAGCAGCCCCAGTAGTGGGACAAACAATGAGCAGTTCTTC. Its protein product is CASSPSSGTNNEQFF. The chain joins TRBV3-1 (or the pseudogene TRBV3-2) to TRBJ2-1; D may be TRBD1 (6 bases). Germline V gene data show CDR1 as LGHDT and CDR2 as YNNKEL (reference sequence). V was cut by 4 bases and J by 5 bases, with 15 bases left in between. The CDR3 contains 15 residues.

The rearrangement uses TRBV6-2 or TRBV6-3 and TRBJ2-4; 9 nucleotides match TRBD2. Germline CDR1 MNHEY, CDR2 SVGEGT. V was pared by 0 bases and J by 8 bases, with 2 bases of the junction left unmatched. The CDR3 is 14 amino acids. In nucleotides, the CDR3 is TGTGCCAGCAGTTACTCTGCGGGAGGGTACATTCAGTACTTC. Its translation is CASSYSAGGYIQYF.

CDR3 in DNA: TGTGCCAGCAGCTTAATCCGGGACAGCACTGGAAACACCATATATTTT. It codes for CASSLIRDSTGNTIYF. The V call is TRBV11-3, the J call TRBJ1-3, with TRBD1 identical over 7 bases. Germline trimming cut 2 bases from V and 2 bases from J; bases unmatched to any gene: 6. The germline gives CDR1 SGHNT, CDR2 YENEEA. The CDR3 has 16 residues. Looking up the rest from reference TRBV11-3 and TRBJ1-3 gives the full variable domain: EAGVVQSPRYKIIEKKQPVAFWCNPISGHNTLYWYLQNLGQGPELLIRYENEEAVDDSQLPKDRFSAERLKGVDSTLKIQPAELGDSAVYLCASSLIRDSTGNTIYFGEGSWLTVV.

The CDR3 spells CASSEKGTEYQETQYF. In DNA form, the CDR3 reads TGTGCCAGCAGTGAAAAGGGGACTGAGTACCAAGAGACCCAGTACTTC. V usage is TRBV2 and J usage is TRBJ2-5; D possibly corresponds to TRBD2 (6 bases). Between the trimmed V and J ends, which lost 2 bases and 0 bases, there was a span of 13 bases. CDR1 and CDR2 (germline): SNHLY, FYNNEI. The CDR3 spans 16 residues.

The chain is built from TRBV7-2 and TRBJ2-2; TRBD1 aligns across 10 bases. J lost 3 bases, V lost 0 bases, and 4 bases had no gene match. Germline CDR1 and CDR2: SGHTA and FQGNSA. There are 17 residues in the CDR3. In nucleotides, the CDR3 is TGTGCCAGCAGCTTAGCTCTAGGGACAGGGGACACCGGGGAGCTGTTTTTT. Its translation: CASSLALGTGDTGELFF.

The genes are TRBV4-3 and TRBJ2-7; 7 positions match TRBD2. CDR1 LGHNA and CDR2 YSLEER come from the germline V gene. V lost 5 bases to trimming and J lost 0 bases; unmatched junction nucleotides: 7. The CDR3 is made up of 15 amino acids. The CDR3 DNA reads TGCGCCAGCAGCTCCTGGGGCGGGAGCTCCTACGAGCAGTACTTC. Protein: CASSSWGGSSYEQYF.

The chain carries TRBV24-1 and TRBJ2-2; TRBD2 aligns across 11 bases. Germline V gene data show CDR1 as KGHDR and CDR2 as SFDVKD. This CDR3 is built from 17 residues. V lost 0 bases and J lost 2; bases outside the gene matches: 1. The CDR3 DNA follows: TGTGCCACCAGTGATTTGGGGACTAGCGGTAACACCGGGGAGCTGTTTTTT. Translation gives CATSDLGTSGNTGELFF.

V gene TRBV5-8 combines with J gene TRBJ1-1; D ambiguous. This CDR3 has 14 residues. The germline V and J ends were trimmed by 4 bases and 4 bases, with 14 bases remaining between them. In germline, CDR1 is SGHTS, CDR2 YDEGEE. The CDR3 region has the DNA TGTGCCAGCAGCCGGGGTGGGCGGGTCACTGAAGCTTTCTTT. As protein: CASSRGGRVTEAFF.

This CDR3 reads CASSLFTRGLARTGELFF. Written as DNA, the CDR3 is TGTGCCAGCAGTTTATTTACTAGAGGACTAGCGAGGACCGGGGAGCTGTTTTTT. J is TRBJ2-2 and V is TRBV27; 9 bases line up with TRBD2. V shed 1 base, J shed 5 bases, and the junction held 11 bases outside the gene matches. The CDR3 is 18 amino acids. The V gene's germline CDR1 is MNHEY and CDR2 SMNVEV (reference sequence).

The chain is built from TRBV5-1 and TRBJ2-1; TRBD1 is a possible D gene (6 bases). Deletions cut 0 bases from V and 6 bases from J, with 19 bases between. The CDR3 has 17 amino acids. CDR1 SGHRS and CDR2 YFSETQ come from the germline V gene. The CDR3 DNA follows: TGCGCCAGCAGCTTGGACTACTACCCCAGAGGGGGCAATGAGCAGTTCTTC. Protein sequence: CASSLDYYPRGGNEQFF.

V usage is TRBV7-6 and J usage is TRBJ2-1; tentative D call: TRBD1 (6 bases). Germline values: CDR1 SGHVS, CDR2 FNYEAQ. The V and J ends lost 4 bases and 2 bases respectively, with 12 bases between them. CDR3 length equals 15 residues. The CDR3 sequence is CASSSPGEPYNEQFF. The DNA of the CDR3 is TGTGCCAGCAGCTCGCCAGGGGAACCCTACAATGAGCAGTTCTTC.

Concerning this clone itself: The DNA is omitted, as the CDR3 cannot be located on it reliably, and the CDR3 follows TCRdb's listing. The chain couples TRBV2 to TRBJ1-1. With termini counted, the CDR3 has 12 amino acids. Germline lookup yields CDR1 SNHLY and CDR2 FYNNEI. The chain's CDR3 is CASSSSGIEAFF.